The next 9 T cell receptor beta chains were all read from a single sample in a study of T cell responses to AZD1222 COVID-19 vaccine. The method was immunoSEQ multiplex PCR; TCRdb's version includes in-frame clones alone and lacks a portion of them. The sample lists about 130,000 clones, approximately 84% occurring once. Source: peripheral blood, taken on day 0 of AZD1222 vaccination. Receptors originate from an adult in good health.

The V call is TRBV7-2, the J call TRBJ1-2; no clear D gene. This CDR3 contains 13 residues. With 7 bases removed from V and 0 bases from J, the gap between germline ends came to 9 bases. The V gene's germline CDR1 is SGHTA and CDR2 FQGNSA. The CDR3 reads CASTEKANYGYTF. CDR3 bases: TGTGCCAGCACCGAAAAGGCTAACTATGGCTACACCTTC.

For this clone: A read error may account for a junction end that differs from germline. As DNA, the CDR3 is TGTGCTAGCAGCTTAGCGACAGGGTCCTACGAGCAGTACTTC. This gives the protein CASSLATGSYEQYF. The chain combines TRBV7-7 with TRBJ2-7, with 7 bases that match TRBD1. The CDR3 consists of 14 residues. Germline loops: CDR1 SSHAT, CDR2 FNYEAQ (reference sequence).

This chain links TRBV24-1 with TRBJ2-7; TRBD1 matches 9 bases. Losses at the gene ends were 5 bases for V and 11 bases for J; bases not matched to a gene: 12. This CDR3 contains 14 residues. The V gene's germline CDR1 is KGHDR and CDR2 SFDVKD. CDR3 nucleotides: TGTGCCACCAGTGGGGGACAGGGTACTCTGGGGGAGTACTTC. Translating gives CATSGGQGTLGEYF.

V usage is TRBV10-3 and J usage is TRBJ2-1, with a weak D call TRBD2 (6 bases). Germline V gene sequence: CDR1 ENHRY, CDR2 SYGVKD. CDR3 length: 11 amino acids. V shed 6 bases and J shed 10 bases, with 10 bases lying between them. This CDR3 reads CAISNRGEQFF. In DNA, the CDR3 is TGTGCCATCAGCAACCGGGGGGAGCAGTTCTTC.

V usage is TRBV10-1 and J usage is TRBJ1-5; D not certain. The CDR3 extends over 14 amino acids. CDR1 is WNHNN, CDR2 SYGVQD, per germline (reference sequence). V lost 2 bases and J lost 4, with 9 bases in between. CDR3 DNA sequence: TGCGCCAGCAGTGAGCAGGACCCTAATCAGCCCCAGCATTTT. Its protein product is CASSEQDPNQPQHF.

The rearrangement uses TRBV15 and TRBJ1-5; D is undetermined. V gave up 0 bases and J gave up 0 bases, with 9 bases separating them. Germline assignment: CDR1 LNHNV and CDR2 YYDKDF (reference sequence). This CDR3 is built from 16 residues. As DNA, the CDR3 is TGTGCCACCAGCAGAGACCAGATCTATAGCAATCAGCCCCAGCATTTT. Residues: CATSRDQIYSNQPQHF.

The chain is built from TRBV19 and TRBJ2-1; possibly TRBD2 for D (5 bases). The CDR3 has 14 amino acids. V lost 7 bases, J lost 2 bases, and 12 bases lay in between. CDR1 is LNHDA, CDR2 SQIVND, per germline (reference sequence). The CDR3 reads CASNVVGAYNEQFF. The CDR3 coding sequence is TGTGCCAGTAACGTAGTGGGAGCCTACAATGAGCAGTTCTTC. Variable domain in full (rest from reference TRBV19 and TRBJ2-1): DGGITQSPKYLFRKEGQNVTLSCEQNLNHDAMYWYRQDPGQGLRLIYYSQIVNDFQKGDIAEGYSVSREKKESFPLTVTSAQKNPTAFYLCASNVVGAYNEQFFGPGTRLTVL.

The V and J genes are TRBV18 and TRBJ2-2, with D perhaps TRBD1 (6 bases). Germline CDR1 and CDR2: KGHSH and LQKENI. This CDR3 is 15 amino acids long. Trimming stripped 1 base from V and 6 bases from J, with 12 bases between. CDR3 nucleotide sequence: TGTGCCAGCTCACCACTTCACAGGGTACCCGGGGAGCTGTTTTTT. This codes for CASSPLHRVPGELFF.

Concerning this clone: Other DNA sequences from this sample encode an identical CDR3 as well. This sequence joins TRBV2 and TRBJ2-3; 7 bases are a match to TRBD2. The CDR3 covers 13 residues. Looked up from germline, CDR1 is SNHLY and CDR2 is FYNNEI. V lost 8 bases, J lost 3 bases, and 5 bases stayed unmatched. This CDR3 is CASVAGGTDTQYF. CDR3 DNA: TGTGCCAGCGTAGCGGGCGGGACAGATACGCAGTATTTT.